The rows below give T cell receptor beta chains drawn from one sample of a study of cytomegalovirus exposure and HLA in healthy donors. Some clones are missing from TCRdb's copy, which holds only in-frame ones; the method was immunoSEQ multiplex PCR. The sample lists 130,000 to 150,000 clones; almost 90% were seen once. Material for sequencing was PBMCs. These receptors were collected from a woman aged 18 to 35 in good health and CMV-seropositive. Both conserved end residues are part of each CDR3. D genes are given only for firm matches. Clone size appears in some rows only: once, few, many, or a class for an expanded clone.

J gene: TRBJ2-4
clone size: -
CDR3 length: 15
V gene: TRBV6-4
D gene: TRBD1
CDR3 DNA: TGTGCCAGCAGTGAGACAGGGGGCGCGTTGGACATTCAGTACTTC
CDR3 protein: CASSETGGALDIQYF

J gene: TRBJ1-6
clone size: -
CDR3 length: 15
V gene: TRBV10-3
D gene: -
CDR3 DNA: TGTGCCATCAGTGGGACAGCTCACAATAATTCACCCCTCCACTTT
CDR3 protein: CAISGTAHNNSPLHF

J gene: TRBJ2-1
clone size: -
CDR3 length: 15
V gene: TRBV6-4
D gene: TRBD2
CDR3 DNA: TGTGCCAGCAGTGACTTTAGCGGGGGGGACAATGAGCAGTTCTTC
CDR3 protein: CASSDFSGGDNEQFF

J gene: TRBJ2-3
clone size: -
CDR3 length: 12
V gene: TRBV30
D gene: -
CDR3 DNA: TGTGCCTGGAGTCCTAGCACAGATACGCAGTATTTT
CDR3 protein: CAWSPSTDTQYF

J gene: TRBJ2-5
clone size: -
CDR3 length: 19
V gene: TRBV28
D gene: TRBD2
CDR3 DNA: TGTGCCAGCAGTTTCCCCCTAAGACTAGCGGGAACTCCTCAAGAGACCCAGTACTTC
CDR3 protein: CASSFPLRLAGTPQETQYF

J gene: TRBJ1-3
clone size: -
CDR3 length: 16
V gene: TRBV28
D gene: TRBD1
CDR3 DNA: TGTGCCAGCAGTCCTCGACAGGGGACGGGTGGAAACACCATATATTTT
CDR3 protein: CASSPRQGTGGNTIYF

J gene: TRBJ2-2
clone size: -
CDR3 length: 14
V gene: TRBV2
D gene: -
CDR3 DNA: TGTGCCAGCAGTGAATACACAGTCACCGGGGAGCTGTTTTTT
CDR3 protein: CASSEYTVTGELFF

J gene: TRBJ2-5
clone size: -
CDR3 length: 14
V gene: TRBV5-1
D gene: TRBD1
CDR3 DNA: TGCGCCAGCAGCCCCCAAGGGGGCGCGGAGACCCAGTACTTC
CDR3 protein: CASSPQGGAETQYF

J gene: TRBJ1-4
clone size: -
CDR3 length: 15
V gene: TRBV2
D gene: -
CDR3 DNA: TGTGCCAGCAGTACCCCCAGGGTAGCTAATGAAAAACTGTTTTTT
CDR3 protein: CASSTPRVANEKLFF

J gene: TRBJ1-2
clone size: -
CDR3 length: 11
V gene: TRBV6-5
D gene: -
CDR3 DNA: TGTGCCAGCACCCAGGGAGGGGGCTACACCTTC
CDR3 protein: CASTQGGGYTF

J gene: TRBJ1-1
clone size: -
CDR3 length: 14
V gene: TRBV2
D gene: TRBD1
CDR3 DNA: TGTGCCAGCAGTGAAGGGACAGGGTCCACTGAAGCTTTCTTT
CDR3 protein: CASSEGTGSTEAFF

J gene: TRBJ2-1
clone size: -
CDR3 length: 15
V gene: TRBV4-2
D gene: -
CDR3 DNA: TGTGCCAGCAGCCAAGTCCGAAAAGCGGGCCATGAGCAGTTCTTC
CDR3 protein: CASSQVRKAGHEQFF

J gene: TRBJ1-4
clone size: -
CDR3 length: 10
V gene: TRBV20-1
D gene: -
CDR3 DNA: TGCAGTGCAGCTGATGAAAAACTGTTTTTT
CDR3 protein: CSAADEKLFF

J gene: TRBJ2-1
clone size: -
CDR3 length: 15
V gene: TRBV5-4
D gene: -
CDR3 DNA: TGTGCCAGCAGCTTGGGCGGGACCACATACAATGAGCAGTTCTTC
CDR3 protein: CASSLGGTTYNEQFF

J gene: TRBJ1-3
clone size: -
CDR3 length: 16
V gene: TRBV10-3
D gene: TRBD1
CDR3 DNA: TGTGCCATCAGTGAGACAAACAGGGGCACTGGAAACACCATATATTTT
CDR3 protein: CAISETNRGTGNTIYF

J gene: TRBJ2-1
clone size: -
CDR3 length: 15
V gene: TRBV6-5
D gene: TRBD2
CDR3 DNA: TGTGCCAGCAGCTACGGACTAGCGGGGGGTGGTGAGCAGTTCTTC
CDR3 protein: CASSYGLAGGGEQFF

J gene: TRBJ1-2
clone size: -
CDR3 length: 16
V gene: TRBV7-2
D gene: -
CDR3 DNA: TGTGCCAGCAGCGTCGGAGGGACCCCCGGAAGGTATGGCTACACCTTC
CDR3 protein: CASSVGGTPGRYGYTF

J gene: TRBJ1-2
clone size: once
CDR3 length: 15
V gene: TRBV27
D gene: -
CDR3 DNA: TGTGCCAGCAGTTTATTGGCGGGCTTTAACTATGGCTACACCTTC
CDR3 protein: CASSLLAGFNYGYTF

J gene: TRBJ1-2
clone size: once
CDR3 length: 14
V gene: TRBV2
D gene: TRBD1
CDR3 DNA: TGTGCCAGCAGTGGACAGGGAACTAACTATGGCTACACCTTC
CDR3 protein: CASSGQGTNYGYTF

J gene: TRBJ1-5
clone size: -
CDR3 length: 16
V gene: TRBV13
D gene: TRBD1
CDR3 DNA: TGTGCCAGCAACAACGGGGACAGGAATTCCAATCAGCCCCAGCATTTT
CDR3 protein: CASNNGDRNSNQPQHF

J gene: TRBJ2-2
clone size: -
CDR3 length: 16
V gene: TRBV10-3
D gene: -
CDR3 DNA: TGTGCCATCAGTGAGAGGGGCCCCCACGGCACCGGGGAGCTGTTTTTT
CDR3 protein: CAISERGPHGTGELFF

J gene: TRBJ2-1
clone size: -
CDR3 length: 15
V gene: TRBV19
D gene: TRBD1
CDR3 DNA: TGTGCCAGTAGTATTATCGGGACAGGGCTTGTTGAGCAGTTCTTC
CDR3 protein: CASSIIGTGLVEQFF

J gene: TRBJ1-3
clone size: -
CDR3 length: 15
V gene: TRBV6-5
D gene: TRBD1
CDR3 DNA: TGTGCCAGCAGTTCACCGGGACAGGGTATTCACACCATATATTTT
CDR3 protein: CASSSPGQGIHTIYF

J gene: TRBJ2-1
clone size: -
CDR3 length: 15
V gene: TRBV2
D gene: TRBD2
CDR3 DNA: TGTGCCAGCAGTGACAGAGCGGGGGGTAGAAATGAGCAGTTCTTC
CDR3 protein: CASSDRAGGRNEQFF

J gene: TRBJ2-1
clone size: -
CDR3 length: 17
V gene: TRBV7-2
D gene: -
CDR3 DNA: TGTGCCAGCAGCTTAGGGGGCGGGGTAAGCTCCTACAATGAGCAGTTCTTC
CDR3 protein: CASSLGGGVSSYNEQFF

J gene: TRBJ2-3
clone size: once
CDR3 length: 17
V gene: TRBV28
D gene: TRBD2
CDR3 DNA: TGTGCCAGCAGTTTTCCCCCGGGACTAGCGATCACAGATACGCAGTATTTT
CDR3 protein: CASSFPPGLAITDTQYF